This T cell receptor beta chain was profiled in a study of CD8 T cells in ankylosing spondylitis. Study results and caveats: Disease-linked clones had a CD8+ phenotype and relatively low frequency in peripheral blood. Researchers reportedly found disease-linked clones significantly enriched in matched ankylosing spondylitis synovial fluid. A motif of 8 or 9 highly homologous TCR beta variants was seen as apparently characteristic of ankylosing spondylitis blood.

V lost 7 bases to trimming and J lost 2 bases, with 13 bases between them. This CDR3 region has 14 residues. The sample holds many counts of this clonotype. Antigen specificity is unknown. Generation of TCR beta libraries employed quantitative 5'-RACE incorporating molecular barcodes. MiXCR, applied by TCRdb to the 5' RACE reads, yields one record per CDR3 protein. The repertoire has about 240,000 distinct CDR3 sequences, around 9.1% of them found once; the top ten carry under 7.5%. The sequenced material came from blood, either unsorted or a sorted T cell fraction (not recorded which). The source is a male donor with ankylosing spondylitis or in good health (not recorded which). The gene calls are TRBV12-3 or TRBV12-4 and TRBJ2-3, with D perhaps matching TRBD1 or TRBD2 (5 bases each). CDR3 coding DNA: TGTGCCAGCAATCCGGGACGGTCCACAGATACGCAGTATTTT. Its protein is CASNPGRSTDTQYF.